This TCR beta chain emerged from a study of blood T cells in healthy people across ages. This clonotype was observed a handful of times. Total RNA was extracted at no less than 6 micrograms per sample. Germline lookup yields CDR1 SQVTM and CDR2 ANQGSEA. Trimming cost V 6 bases and J 4 bases, with 10 bases left between them. The CDR3 is 12 residues long. Through a sample-barcoded 5' primer and a J-beta primer mix, a second PCR was run for 7 to 11 cycles. TCRdb re-derived calls from the 5' RACE reads in MiXCR, one entry per CDR3 protein. The sample lists fewer than 2 million distinct CDR3 sequences; around 40% were seen once.

What was sequenced was blood. The receptor's source is a human donor in good health. This chain connects TRBV29-1 to TRBJ1-5, with D maybe TRBD1 (5 bases). CDR3 DNA: TGCAGCGTAAGGGACCAAAATCAGCCCCAGCATTTT. Its protein product is CSVRDQNQPQHF.